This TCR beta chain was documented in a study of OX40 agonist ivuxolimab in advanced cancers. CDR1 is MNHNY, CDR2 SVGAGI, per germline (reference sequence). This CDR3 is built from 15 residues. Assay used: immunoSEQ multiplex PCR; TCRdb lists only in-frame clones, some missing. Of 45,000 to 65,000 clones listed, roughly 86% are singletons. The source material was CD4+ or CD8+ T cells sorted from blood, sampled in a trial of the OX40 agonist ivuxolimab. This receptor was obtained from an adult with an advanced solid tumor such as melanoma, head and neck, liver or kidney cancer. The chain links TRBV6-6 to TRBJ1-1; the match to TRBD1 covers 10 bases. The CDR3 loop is CTCDRGRGGFTEAFF. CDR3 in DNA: TGTACCTGCGACAGGGGGCGAGGGGGGTTCACTGAAGCTTTCTTT.